This T cell receptor (beta chain) was captured by sequencing in a study of blood T cells in healthy people across ages. A J-beta primer mix and a sample-barcoded 5' primer were used in a second PCR of about 7 to 12 cycles. Each cDNA molecule, via a template-switch adaptor with 12 random nucleotides, was tagged. Every individual sample yielded 2.5 million or more paired-end reads (each containing CDR3). Each CDR3 protein is one row after TCRdb ran MiXCR on the 5' RACE reads. The profile shows more than 650,000 distinct CDR3 sequences, roughly 25% of them singletons. About 10 milliliters of peripheral blood were drawn from each donor into EDTA-treated tubes. Study-wide points: Roughly linear declines in TCR beta diversity per million T cells occurred with age.

On this clonotype itself: Its specificity is unknown.

CDR1 and CDR2 (germline): SGHDT, YYEEEE. The CDR3 loop spans 15 amino acids. V shed 7 bases, J shed 0 bases, and the junction held 9 bases outside the gene matches. These same records also appear under a second study, on T cells of mothers and their children.

This clonotype was sampled from a boy between 10 and 17 years old in good health. This rearrangement joins TRBV5-6 to TRBJ1-1; the match to TRBD1 covers 7 bases. The specimen sequenced was blood. In nucleotides, the CDR3 is TGTGCCAGCTTACCCCCGACAGGGATGAACACTGAAGCTTTCTTT. This encodes CASLPPTGMNTEAFF.